Detailed here is one T cell receptor (beta chain). Germline CDR1 is MDHEN and CDR2 is SYDVKM. V was trimmed by 6 bases and J by 7 bases, leaving 13 bases between them. This CDR3 comprises 12 residues. This specimen comes from a study of high-grade serous ovarian cancer treatment subgroups. Study at large: Samples averaged 14,192 reads and around 7,600 unique TCR beta rearrangements.

The method was immunoSEQ multiplex PCR; TCRdb's version includes in-frame clones alone and lacks a portion of them. Of just over 35,000 clones in the sample, approximately 81% were seen once. Tumor samples were taken before definitive surgery or chemotherapy. V and J are TRBV28 and TRBJ2-7; TRBD1 is a possible D gene (5 bases). The sequence derives from a human donor with high-grade serous ovarian cancer. Sequencing was carried out using tumor tissue. The CDR3 loop reads CASSLDSGEQYF. CDR3 DNA sequence: TGTGCCAGCAGCCTCGACAGTGGTGAGCAGTACTTC. The variable domain in full, with the rest retrieved from reference TRBV28 and TRBJ2-7, is DVKVTQSSRYLVKRTGEKVFLECVQDMDHENMFWYRQDPGLGLRLIYFSYDVKMKEKGDIPEGYSVSREKKERFSLILESASTNQTSMYLCASSLDSGEQYFGPGTRLTVT.